The 2 T cell receptor beta chains listed next were all sequenced from one sample in a study of control samples from healthy donors and cancer patients. The repertoire was sequenced with immunoSEQ multiplex PCR; TCRdb's copy has only in-frame clones and lacks some. The sample holds about 120,000 clones, about 88% seen once. The specimen sequenced was blood. The source of these receptors is a woman in her 70s in good health.

The count of this clone is one. The gene calls are TRBV29-1 and TRBJ2-7, with TRBD2 identical over 7 bases. The germline V gene has CDR1 SQVTM and CDR2 ANQGSEA. V shed 7 bases and J 6 bases; nucleotides not matched to a gene: 9. The CDR3 spans 12 residues. CDR3 residues: CSGAGSGAEQYF. CDR3 bases: TGCAGCGGCGCGGGGAGCGGGGCCGAGCAGTACTTC.

The chain recombines TRBV21-1 with TRBJ1-1. TRBV21-1 is listed as a pseudogene. The CDR3 consists of 15 residues. CDR3 sequence reads: CASLWGGGRRAEAFF. CDR3 bases: TGTGCCAGCCTCTGGGGCGGGGGAAGGAGGGCTGAAGCTTTCTTT.